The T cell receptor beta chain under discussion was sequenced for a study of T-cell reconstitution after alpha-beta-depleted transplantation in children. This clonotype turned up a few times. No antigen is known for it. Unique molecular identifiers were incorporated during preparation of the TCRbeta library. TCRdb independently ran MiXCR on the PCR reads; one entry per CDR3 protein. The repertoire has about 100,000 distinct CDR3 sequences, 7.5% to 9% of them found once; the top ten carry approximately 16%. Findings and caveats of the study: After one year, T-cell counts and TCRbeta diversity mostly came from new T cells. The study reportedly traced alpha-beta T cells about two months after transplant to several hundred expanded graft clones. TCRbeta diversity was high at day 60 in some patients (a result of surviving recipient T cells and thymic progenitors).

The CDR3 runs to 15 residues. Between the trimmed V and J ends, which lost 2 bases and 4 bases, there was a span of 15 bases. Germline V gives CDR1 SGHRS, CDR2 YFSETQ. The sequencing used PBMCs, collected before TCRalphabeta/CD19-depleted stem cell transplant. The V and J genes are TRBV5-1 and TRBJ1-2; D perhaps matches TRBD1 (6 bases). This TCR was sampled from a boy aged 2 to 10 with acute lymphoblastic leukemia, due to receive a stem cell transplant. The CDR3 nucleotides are TGCGCCAGCAGCTTCAATGCAGGGGAGGCCTATGGCTACACCTTC. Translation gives CASSFNAGEAYGYTF.